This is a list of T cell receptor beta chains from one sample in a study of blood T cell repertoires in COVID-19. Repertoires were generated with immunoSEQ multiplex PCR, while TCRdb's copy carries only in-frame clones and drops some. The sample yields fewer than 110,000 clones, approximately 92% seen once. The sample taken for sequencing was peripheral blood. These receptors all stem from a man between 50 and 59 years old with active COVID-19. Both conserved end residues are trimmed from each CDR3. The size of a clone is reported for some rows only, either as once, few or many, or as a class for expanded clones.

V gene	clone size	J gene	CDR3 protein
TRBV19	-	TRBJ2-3	ASSIRTSGGRADTQY
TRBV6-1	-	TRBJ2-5	ASSEALASGGETQY
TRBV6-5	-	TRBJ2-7	ASSSGSYEQY
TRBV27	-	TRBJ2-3	ASRRMGPGGGDTQY
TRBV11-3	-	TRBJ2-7	ASSLDTSYEQY
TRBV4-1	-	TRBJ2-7	ASSQGQGPTYEQY
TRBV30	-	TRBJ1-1	AWGRGEAF
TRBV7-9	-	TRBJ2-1	ASSSSGRSNEQF
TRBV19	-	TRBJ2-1	ASSLAGGDNEQF
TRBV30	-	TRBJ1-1	AWSVQGVVEAF
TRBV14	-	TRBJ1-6	ASSQDVSHSSPLH
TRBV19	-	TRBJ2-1	ASSPPAGEQF
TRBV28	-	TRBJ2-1	ASSLILGTGNEQF
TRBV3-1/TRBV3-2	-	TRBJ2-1	ASSQAPPGTSSSSYNEQF
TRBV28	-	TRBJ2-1	ASSLAGVGWF
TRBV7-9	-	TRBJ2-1	ASSLSGITYNEQF
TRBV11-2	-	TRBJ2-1	ASSLVAGSGNEQF
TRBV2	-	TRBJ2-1	ASMTGGGLKNEQF
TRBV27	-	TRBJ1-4	ASRGQTWEKLF
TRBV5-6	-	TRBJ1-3	ASSLGGVGNTIY
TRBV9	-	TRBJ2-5	ASSAPGLANQETQY
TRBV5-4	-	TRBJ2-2	ASSWGTANTGELF
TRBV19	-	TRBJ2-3	ASSSQSPAGSDTQY
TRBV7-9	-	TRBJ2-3	ASTRGGQGGDTQY
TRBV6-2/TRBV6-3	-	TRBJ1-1	ASSYSLRTEAF
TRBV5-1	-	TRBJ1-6	ASSGGTGANSPLH
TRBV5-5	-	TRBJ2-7	ASSLGTSGTIGGEQY
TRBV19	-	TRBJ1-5	ASTFATGKGQPQH
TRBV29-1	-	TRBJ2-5	SVRVTSGTETQY
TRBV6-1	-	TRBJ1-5	ASSGGGGAISYSNQPQH
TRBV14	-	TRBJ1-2	ASSQTRDRGFYGYT
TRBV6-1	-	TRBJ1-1	ASSERGGSFSEAF
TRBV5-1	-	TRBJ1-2	ASSLTQISYGYT
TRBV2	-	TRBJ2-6	ASSASNSGANVLT
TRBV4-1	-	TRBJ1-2	ASSPRQGGDGYT
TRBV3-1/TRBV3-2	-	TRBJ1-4	ASSQVLGQGNEKLF
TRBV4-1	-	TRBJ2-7	ASSPRTGDNYEQY
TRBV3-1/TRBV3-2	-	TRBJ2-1	ASSQVSAGGPNEQF
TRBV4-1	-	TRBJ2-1	ASSQDLPGLAGFNEQF
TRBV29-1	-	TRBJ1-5	SVGQGLNQPQH
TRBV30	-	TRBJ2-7	AWSPRGFGTWY
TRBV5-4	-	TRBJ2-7	ASSLDMGASWGEQY
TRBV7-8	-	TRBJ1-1	ASSLTPWEERAF
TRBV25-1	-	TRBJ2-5	ASSAIGTQY
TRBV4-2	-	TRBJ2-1	ASSQEPSGRAWGNEQF
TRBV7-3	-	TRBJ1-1	ASSLLGRSNPLGMNTEAF
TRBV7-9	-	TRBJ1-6	ASSTDSSSYNSPLH
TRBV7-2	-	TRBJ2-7	ASSARGGDRTYEQY
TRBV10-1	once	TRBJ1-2	ASSEYWTGDERNGYT
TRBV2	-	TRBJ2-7	ATQEVPYAEQY
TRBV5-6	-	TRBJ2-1	ASSVTVGPYNEQF
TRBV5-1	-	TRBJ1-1	ASKSALEGAGTEAF
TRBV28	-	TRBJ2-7	ASRDRGLYEQY